This TCR beta chain was observed in a study of spatial heterogeneity in lung cancer. This clonotype was seen at least ten times. MiXCR was run by TCRdb on the 5' RACE reads, yielding one entry per CDR3 protein. In the table there are around 66,000 distinct CDR3 sequences, 6.3% of which are singletons. The germline CDR1 and CDR2 sequences are LGHNT and FRNRAP. V lost 2 bases, J lost 4 bases, and 12 bases lay in between. The CDR3 is 14 amino acids. Stated time point: sample taken at primary tumor resection. V usage is TRBV12-5 and J usage is TRBJ2-7, with D possibly TRBD1 on 6 matching bases. The source was PBMCs, collected at surgery. The TCR originated in a female donor with early-stage non-small cell lung cancer. The CDR3, as DNA: TGTGCTAGTGGTTTGCCGGACAGAGGTTACGAGCAGTACTTC. Encoded protein: CASGLPDRGYEQYF. Full variable domain (remainder filled in from reference TRBV12-5 and TRBJ2-7): DARVTQTPRHKVTEMGQEVTMRCQPILGHNTVFWYRQTMMQGLELLAYFRNRAPLDDSGMPKDRFSAEMPDATLATLKIQPSEPRDSAVYFCASGLPDRGYEQYFGPGTRLTVT.